These 17 T cell receptor beta chains originate from one sample sequenced in a study of blood T cell repertoires in COVID-19. Libraries were prepared by immunoSEQ multiplex PCR; TCRdb keeps only in-frame clonotypes and omits some of them. The data contain about 160,000 clones, approximately 91% of them singletons. The specimen was peripheral blood. The receptor source for this set is a man younger than 30 with acute or convalescent COVID-19.

This rearrangement joins TRBV4-1 to TRBJ2-1; 13 bases map to TRBD2. The germline V gene has CDR1 MGHRA and CDR2 YSYEKL. With V trimmed by 0 bases and J by 8 bases, 10 bases remained unmatched. This CDR3 spans 18 amino acids. The CDR3 sequence is CASSQEGLLAGGPDEQFF. The DNA for the CDR3 is TGCGCCAGCAGCCAAGAAGGGCTACTAGCGGGAGGGCCAGATGAGCAGTTCTTC.

This chain links TRBV9 with TRBJ1-1; 8 nucleotides align to TRBD1. V lost 3 bases, J lost 1 base, and 8 bases stayed unmatched. Per germline, CDR1 SGDLS and CDR2 YYNGEE. The CDR3 contains 16 residues. CDR3 loop: CASSAFPGGRNTEAFF. For the CDR3, the DNA is TGTGCCAGCAGCGCATTTCCAGGGGGCCGGAACACTGAAGCTTTCTTT.

J is TRBJ2-7 and V is TRBV19, with TRBD1 identical over 7 bases. Germline loops: CDR1 LNHDA, CDR2 SQIVND (reference sequence). The CDR3 covers 13 residues. Trimming at V came to 5 bases and at J to 3 bases, leaving 4 bases not matched to a gene. CDR3 in amino acids: CASSSTGYYEQYF. The CDR3 coding sequence is TGTGCCAGTAGTTCGACAGGGTACTACGAGCAGTACTTC.

This chain joins TRBV19 and TRBJ2-6, with TRBD2 as a possible D gene (6 bases). V lost 10 bases and J 2 bases, leaving 24 bases between the germline ends. Germline assignment: CDR1 LNHDA and CDR2 SQIVND (reference sequence). The CDR3 totals 18 residues. For the CDR3, the DNA is TGTGCCACCAAAAAGGGCCCCGGGCGGGGCGCTGGGGCCAACGTCCTGACTTTC. This codes for CATKKGPGRGAGANVLTF.

The chain joins TRBV12-3 or TRBV12-4 to TRBJ1-1; 9 bases map to TRBD1. Losses at the gene ends were 8 bases for V and 8 bases for J; bases not matched to a gene: 6. The CDR3 length is 12 residues. The CDR3 reads CASSTGGIEAFF. As DNA, the CDR3 is TGTGCCAGCTCGACAGGGGGAATCGAAGCTTTCTTT.

The V call is TRBV5-4, the J call TRBJ1-3; perhaps TRBD1 as D (5 bases). The CDR3 has 15 residues. Germline V gene data show CDR1 as SGHNT and CDR2 as YYREEE (reference sequence). V gave up 2 bases and J gave up 0 bases, with 9 bases separating them. DNA of the CDR3: TGTGCCAGCAGCTTCGCGGGGCTCTCTGGAAACACCATATATTTT. Its translation: CASSFAGLSGNTIYF.

This clone was seen more than once but under ten times. The V and J genes are TRBV29-1 and TRBJ2-5; TRBD2 matches 12 bases. J gave up 3 bases and V 7 bases, and 9 bases lay outside the gene matches. The CDR3 is 15 residues long. Germline CDR1 reads SQVTM; CDR2 reads ANQGSEA. The CDR3 DNA reads TGCAGCGGGTCTAGCGGGGGGGGAACCAAAGAGACCCAGTACTTC. This codes for CSGSSGGGTKETQYF.

This chain joins TRBV25-1 and TRBJ1-4, with D maybe TRBD1 (5 bases). Trimming took 2 bases from V and 2 from J, leaving 15 bases between them. The germline gives CDR1 MGHDK, CDR2 SYGVNS. The CDR3 contains 17 residues. The CDR3 DNA reads as TGTGCCAGCAGTGAAGAAGTGCTGGGGGGGACTAATGAAAAACTGTTTTTT. Translation: CASSEEVLGGTNEKLFF.

The J gene is TRBJ1-2, the V gene TRBV30; 9 positions agree with TRBD1. The V gene end was trimmed by 3 bases and the J gene end by 4 bases; junction bases not matched to a gene: 18. The CDR3 length is 18 residues. Germline CDR1 GTSNPN, CDR2 SVGIG (reference sequence). CDR3 amino acids: CAWRAEIQGALSLYGYTF. The CDR3 DNA is TGTGCCTGGAGGGCCGAGATACAGGGGGCCCTTTCCCTCTATGGCTACACCTTC. Using reference TRBV30 and TRBJ1-2 for the parts outside the CDR3, the full variable domain is SQTIHQWPATLVQPVGSPLSLECTVEGTSNPNLYWYRQAAGRGLQLLFYSVGIGQISSEVPQNLSASRPQDRQFILSSKKLLLSDSGFYLCAWRAEIQGALSLYGYTFGSGTRLTVV.

The chain is built from TRBV6-5 and TRBJ2-7, with 9 bases that match TRBD1. Per the germline V gene, CDR1 is MNHEY and CDR2 is SVGAGI. Germline trimming cut 5 bases from V and 3 bases from J; bases unmatched to any gene: 5. The CDR3 is 14 amino acids. The CDR3 bases are TGTGCCAGCAGTCTGACAGGGGGTCTCTACGAGCAGTACTTC. This sequence encodes CASSLTGGLYEQYF.

The chain recombines TRBV14 with TRBJ1-2; D not resolved. Germline V CDR1 and CDR2: SGHDN, FVKESK. The CDR3 consists of 14 residues. The V gene lost 1 base and the J gene lost 4 bases, with 10 bases spanning the gap. CDR3 sequence: CASSQGLGSYGYTF. In DNA, the CDR3 is TGTGCCAGCAGCCAAGGATTAGGGAGCTATGGCTACACCTTC.

This clone occurred once. The chain couples TRBV2 to TRBJ2-5, with 8 bases identical to TRBD1. The CDR3 loop spans 15 amino acids. Trimming removed 6 bases from V and 1 base from J; junction bases left unmatched: 7. Germline V gene lookup returns CDR1 SNHLY and CDR2 FYNNEI. CDR3 amino acids: CASRKADRAQETQYF. CDR3 coding DNA: TGTGCCAGCAGGAAAGCGGACAGGGCCCAAGAGACCCAGTACTTC.

The genes are TRBV6-2 or TRBV6-3 and TRBJ2-2; D is possibly TRBD2 (6 bases). CDR1 is MNHEY, CDR2 SVGEGT, per germline. V lost 0 bases, J lost 0 bases, and 8 bases lay in between. The CDR3 is made up of 16 amino acids. For the CDR3, the DNA is TGTGCCAGCAGTTACTCGAGGACTACGAACACCGGGGAGCTGTTTTTT. Translated: CASSYSRTTNTGELFF.

The chain has TRBV6-5 and TRBJ1-2; D uncertain. Germline V lookup: CDR1 MNHEY, CDR2 SVGAGI. The CDR3 is made up of 16 amino acids. Trimming took off 0 bases at V and 2 bases at J, with 13 bases between the two ends. CDR3 sequence: CASSYSVSPRNYGYTF. CDR3 nucleotide sequence: TGTGCCAGCAGTTACTCCGTTTCGCCGAGGAACTATGGCTACACCTTC.

The V call is TRBV14, the J call TRBJ2-1; D is perhaps TRBD2 (5 bases). The CDR3 is 17 residues long. V was pared by 2 bases and J by 0 bases, with 14 bases between. Germline CDR1 reads SGHDN; CDR2 reads FVKESK. For the CDR3, the DNA is TGTGCCAGCAGCCAATCGGGGTTCTTTAGCTCCTACAATGAGCAGTTCTTC. Translated: CASSQSGFFSSYNEQFF.

This chain links TRBV10-1 with TRBJ2-1; 10 positions agree with TRBD1. The CDR3 loop spans 16 amino acids. Per germline, CDR1 WNHNN and CDR2 SYGVQD (reference sequence). V dropped 6 bases and J dropped 4; count of bases not matched to a gene: 9. For the CDR3, the DNA is TGCGCCAGCAGCTATCAACGGGACAGGGGTTACAATGAGCAGTTCTTC. Translated: CASSYQRDRGYNEQFF.

This rearrangement joins TRBV5-1 to TRBJ2-2, with D unresolved. Per the germline V gene, CDR1 is SGHRS and CDR2 is YFSETQ. V gave up 7 bases and J gave up 0 bases, with 16 bases separating them. There are 16 residues in the CDR3. The CDR3 nucleotides read TGCGCCAGCTCACCCCATGGCGGAACGAACACCGGGGAGCTGTTTTTT. This gives the protein CASSPHGGTNTGELFF.